This note documents a single TCR beta chain sequence. As processed by the authors: Quantification of nucleated cells was approximated via reference gene primer amplification. Sequencing used immunoSEQ multiplex PCR; TCRdb keeps in-frame clones, though not all of them. The V and J calls and clone size are taken from that table; D and trimming were inferred from the DNA. The data hold tens of thousands of clones, with roughly 82% observed a single time. The CDR3 sequence is 16 residues long. Losses at the gene ends were 3 bases for V and 4 bases for J; bases not matched to a gene: 11. Germline CDR1 is SGHDT and CDR2 is YYEEEE. These data come from a study of blood T cell repertoires in COVID-19. About the research overall: In each case, the material was cDNA or gDNA derived from T cells, B-cell-depleted T cells, or PBMCs.

The sequenced material came from peripheral blood. The chain combines TRBV5-6 with TRBJ1-2; 8 positions agree with TRBD1. The receptor was isolated from an elderly woman with acute or convalescent COVID-19. CDR3 sequence: CASSSYLGQGSYGYTF. In DNA, the CDR3 is TGTGCCAGCAGCTCATACCTAGGACAGGGTAGCTATGGCTACACCTTC.